A single sample gave rise to the 19 T cell receptor delta chains below, sequenced in a study of gamma-delta chains in newborns, infants, children. TCRdb re-called the reads via CATT. The sample records some 12,000 delta-chain clones, around 9% being singletons. The source material was blood. The receptor source for this set is a child who was a newborn, infant or young child, either healthy, febrile or measles-vaccinated (not recorded which).

V and J are TRDV2 and TRDJ1; TRDD3 matches 12 bases. The germline gives CDR1 GEAIGNYY, CDR2 EKD. There are 18 residues in the CDR3. V trimming: 0 bases; J trimming: 4 bases; junction bases outside the gene matches: 11. The CDR3 DNA follows: TGTGCCTGTGACACCCTCACTTCTGGGGGATACGAGGGCGATAAACTCATCTTT. Protein: CACDTLTSGGYEGDKLIF.

This clone is medium-sized (0.01 to 0.1%) in the sample. The chain couples TRDV2 to TRDJ1; no clear D. This CDR3 spans 16 amino acids. V lost 1 base, J lost 2 bases, and 16 bases lay in between. Per germline, CDR1 GEAIGNYY and CDR2 EKD. Here the CDR3 reads CACDTLHAGETDKLIF. The CDR3, as DNA: TGTGCCTGTGACACGCTCCATGCGGGAGAAACCGATAAACTCATCTTT.

Sample share makes this clone medium-sized. This chain connects TRDV2 to TRDJ3; no firm D call. Trimming removed 0 bases from V and 5 bases from J, with 10 bases in between. CDR1 is GEAIGNYY, CDR2 EKD, per germline. The CDR3 sequence is 16 residues long. The DNA for the CDR3 is TGTGCCTGTGACACCCTCTACGGCCGGGACACCCGACAGATGTTTTTC. It encodes CACDTLYGRDTRQMFF.

The rearrangement joins TRDV2 to TRDJ1, with 12 bases matching TRDD3. The trim removed 2 bases at V and 2 bases at J, leaving 5 bases unmatched. Germline loops: CDR1 GEAIGNYY, CDR2 EKD. CDR3 length: 16 residues. In DNA form, the CDR3 reads TGTGCCTGTGACATACTGGGGGATACCGGTACCGATAAACTCATCTTT. Residues: CACDILGDTGTDKLIF.

The rearrangement uses TRDV2 and TRDJ1, with 9 nucleotides matching TRDD3. The V segment lost 3 bases and the J segment 0 bases; nucleotides outside the gene matches: 10. This CDR3 region has 17 residues. CDR1 is GEAIGNYY, CDR2 EKD, per germline. The CDR3 DNA follows: TGTGCCTGTGACGGACTGGGGGACCCGACTTACACCGATAAACTCATCTTT. It encodes CACDGLGDPTYTDKLIF.

The gene calls are TRDV2 and TRDJ3; TRDD3 matches at 13 bases. Germline matching of the DNA provided the J gene here, since TCRdb leaves it blank. The ends lost 3 bases at V and 0 bases at J; junction bases unmatched: 10. CDR1 and CDR2 (germline): GEAIGNYY, EKD. This CDR3 has 21 residues. In DNA form, the CDR3 reads TGTGCCTGTGACGCCGTACTGGGGGATACGGAGAGCTCCTGGGACACCCGACAGATGTTTTTC. It specifies CACDAVLGDTESSWDTRQMFF.

A few counts support this clone. This chain links TRDV2 with TRDJ3; 13 bases are shared with TRDD3. The germline V gene encodes CDR1 GEAIGNYY and CDR2 EKD. The CDR3 sequence is 20 residues long. Germline trimming cut 2 bases from V and 5 bases from J; bases unmatched to any gene: 11. The CDR3 sequence is CACDSEFTGGYVRDTRQMFF. CDR3 coding DNA: TGTGCCTGTGACAGCGAATTTACTGGGGGATACGTCCGGGACACCCGACAGATGTTTTTC.

The chain employs TRDV2 and TRDJ1, with 9 bases matching TRDD2. Germline CDR1 is GEAIGNYY and CDR2 is EKD. The CDR3 totals 17 residues. V lost 3 bases, J lost 0 bases, and 10 bases stayed unmatched. CDR3 region: CACDPLPTRDHTDKLIF. CDR3 coding DNA: TGTGCCTGTGACCCCCTTCCTACGAGGGACCACACCGATAAACTCATCTTT.

This clone was picked up one time. CDR3 residues: CACDLLRTGGRPEGDKLIF. The CDR3 DNA sequence: TGTGCCTGTGACCTCCTACGCACTGGGGGCCGACCCGAGGGAGATAAGCTCATCTTT. No J gene call was made, and the V gene is TRDV2; the D segment call TRDD3 is taken from the table without a DNA check. CDR1 is GEAIGNYY and CDR2 is EKD in the germline V gene. The CDR3 spans 19 residues.

This clone was seen a handful of times. The chain couples TRDV2 to TRDJ1; 8 bases are a match to TRDD3. This CDR3 contains 15 residues. CDR1 is GEAIGNYY, CDR2 EKD, per germline. The V gene end was trimmed by 3 bases and the J gene end by 1 base; junction bases not matched to a gene: 6. Here the CDR3 reads CACDYAGGRTDKLIF. CDR3 DNA: TGTGCCTGTGACTACGCTGGGGGACGCACCGATAAACTCATCTTT.

This clone was observed a few times. This chain connects TRDV2 to TRDJ1, with no clear D. The CDR3 extends over 15 amino acids. The V gene's germline CDR1 is GEAIGNYY and CDR2 EKD. The V gene lost 3 bases and the J gene lost 0 bases, with 13 bases spanning the gap. CDR3 sequence (DNA): TGTGCCTGTGACTTCGTCAGCGGTAACACCGATAAACTCATCTTT. Translated: CACDFVSGNTDKLIF.

The rearrangement uses TRDV2 and TRDJ1; D might be TRDD3 (5 bases). The germline V and J ends were trimmed by 2 bases and 0 bases, with 18 bases remaining between them. This CDR3 spans 17 amino acids. Looked up from germline, CDR1 is GEAIGNYY and CDR2 is EKD. CDR3 residues: CACDSLAGRQYTDKLIF. CDR3 DNA: TGTGCCTGTGACAGCCTCGCGGGGAGACAGTACACCGATAAACTCATCTTT.

This chain uses TRDV1 with TRDJ1; 9 nucleotides agree with TRDD3. Germline CDR1 and CDR2: TSWWSYY and QGS. With V trimmed by 5 bases and J by 0 bases, 25 bases remained unmatched. CDR3 size: 22 residues. CDR3: CALGSRLPEYWGTPAYTDKLIF. The CDR3 nucleotides read TGTGCTCTTGGGTCTCGGCTTCCCGAGTACTGGGGGACACCAGCCTACACCGATAAACTCATCTTT.

This sequence joins TRDV2 and TRDJ1; D is ambiguous. Germline values: CDR1 GEAIGNYY, CDR2 EKD. Trimming took 3 bases from V and 3 from J, leaving 13 bases between them. The CDR3 has 14 amino acids. CDR3 DNA sequence: TGTGCCTGTGACCCCCTCTCGACGGCCGATAAACTCATCTTT. It translates to CACDPLSTADKLIF.

This sequence joins TRDV2 and TRDJ1; 9 positions match TRDD3. TCRdb gives no J gene; it was assigned here by matching the DNA to germline. This CDR3 contains 16 residues. V lost 2 bases and J lost 0; bases outside the gene matches: 6. Germline loops: CDR1 GEAIGNYY, CDR2 EKD. The CDR3, as DNA: TGTGCCTGTGACAGCCTGGGGGATGGTTACACCGATAAACTCATCTTT. This encodes CACDSLGDGYTDKLIF.

This sequence joins TRDV2 and TRDJ1; possible D gene TRDD3, 6 bases. The germline CDR1 and CDR2 sequences are GEAIGNYY and EKD. The germline V and J ends were trimmed by 3 bases and 9 bases, with 25 bases remaining between them. The CDR3 sequence is 16 residues long. The CDR3 sequence is CACDSAGRYVYRQLIF. The CDR3 DNA follows: TGTGCCTGTGACTCGGCTGGGAGATACGTTTATCGTCAACTCATCTTT.

The gene calls are TRDV2 and TRDJ1, with TRDD3 matching over 9 bases. The germline CDR1 and CDR2 sequences are GEAIGNYY and EKD. The J segment lost 0 bases and the V segment lost 1 base, leaving 5 bases of the junction unmatched. This CDR3 spans 16 amino acids. CDR3: CACDTLGDPDTDKLIF. The DNA of the CDR3 is TGTGCCTGTGACACACTGGGGGACCCCGACACCGATAAACTCATCTTT.

Here the CDR3 reads CACDTLTRDTDTDKLIF. Here the CDR3 DNA reads TGTGCCTGTGACACCTTAACTAGAGATACCGACACCGATAAACTCATCTTT. V gene TRDV2 combines with J gene TRDJ1, with D perhaps matching TRDD3 (5 bases). TCRdb does not report a J gene; here it was assigned by matching the DNA to germline references. The CDR3 has 17 residues. The V and J ends lost 0 bases and 0 bases respectively, with 16 bases between them. Germline loops: CDR1 GEAIGNYY, CDR2 EKD.

There are a few counts of this clone. CDR3 DNA sequence: TGTGCCTGTGACACCGTGGATACGCGGCGATGGGGCAAACTCATCTTT. Its protein product is CACDTVDTRRWGKLIF. This sequence joins TRDV2 and TRDJ1; 7 bases match TRDD3. Per the germline V gene, CDR1 is GEAIGNYY and CDR2 is EKD. This CDR3 has 16 residues. The V and J ends lost 0 bases and 8 bases, in that order; junction bases with no gene match: 14.